This note documents a single TCR beta chain sequence. The CDR3 has 13 residues. The germline gives CDR1 SEHNR, CDR2 FQNEAQ (reference sequence). Trimming at V came to 5 bases and at J to 7 bases, leaving 7 bases not matched to a gene. This sample was included in a study of shared clonotypes between healthy human individuals. Positively selected for CCR7, the CD45RO-negative cells used as naive CD8 cells excluded terminally differentiated effector memory CD45RA+ cells. Repertoires were generated with immunoSEQ multiplex PCR, while TCRdb's copy carries only in-frame clones and drops some. The table shows about 800,000 clones, with approximately 97% occurring only once.

The sequenced sample consisted of naive CD8+ T cells sorted from blood. The source is a man aged 25-40 years in good health. V usage is TRBV7-9 and J usage is TRBJ2-7; 8 bases match TRBD1. The CDR3 sequence is CASSQTGAGEQYF. CDR3 bases: TGTGCCAGCAGCCAGACAGGGGCCGGTGAGCAGTACTTC.